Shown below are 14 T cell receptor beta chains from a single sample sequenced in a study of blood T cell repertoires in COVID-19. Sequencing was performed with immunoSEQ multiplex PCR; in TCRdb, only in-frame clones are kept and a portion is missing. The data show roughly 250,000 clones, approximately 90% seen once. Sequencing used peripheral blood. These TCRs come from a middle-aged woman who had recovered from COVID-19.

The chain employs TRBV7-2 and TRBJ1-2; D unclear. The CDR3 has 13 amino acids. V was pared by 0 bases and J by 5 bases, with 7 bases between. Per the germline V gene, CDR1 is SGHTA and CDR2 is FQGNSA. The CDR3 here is CASSLAAGYGYTF. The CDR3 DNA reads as TGTGCCAGCAGCTTAGCGGCGGGGTATGGCTACACCTTC.

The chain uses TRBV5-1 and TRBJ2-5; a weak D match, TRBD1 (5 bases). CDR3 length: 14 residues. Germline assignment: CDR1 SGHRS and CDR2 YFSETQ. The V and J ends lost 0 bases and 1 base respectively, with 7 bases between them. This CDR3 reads CASSLDRSQETQYF. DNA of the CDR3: TGCGCCAGCAGCTTGGACAGGAGCCAAGAGACCCAGTACTTC.

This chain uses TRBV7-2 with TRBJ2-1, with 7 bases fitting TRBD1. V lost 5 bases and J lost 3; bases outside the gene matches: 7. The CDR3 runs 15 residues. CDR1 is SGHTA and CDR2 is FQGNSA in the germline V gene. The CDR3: CASSQGVAHYNEQFF. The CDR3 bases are TGTGCCAGCAGCCAGGGGGTAGCGCACTACAATGAGCAGTTCTTC.

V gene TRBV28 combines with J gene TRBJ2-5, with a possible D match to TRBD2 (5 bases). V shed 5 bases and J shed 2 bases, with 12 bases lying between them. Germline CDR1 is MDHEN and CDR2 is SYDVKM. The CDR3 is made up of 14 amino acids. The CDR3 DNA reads TGTGCCAGCAGTCCTTCCGGGAAACAAGAGACCCAGTACTTC. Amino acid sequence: CASSPSGKQETQYF.

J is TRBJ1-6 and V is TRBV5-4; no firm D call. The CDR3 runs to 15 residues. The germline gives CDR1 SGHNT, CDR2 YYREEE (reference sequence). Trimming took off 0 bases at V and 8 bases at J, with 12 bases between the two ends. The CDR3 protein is CASSLGTGVYSPLHF. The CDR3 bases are TGTGCCAGCAGCTTGGGTACCGGGGTTTATTCACCCCTCCACTTT. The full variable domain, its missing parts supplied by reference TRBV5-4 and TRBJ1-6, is ETGVTQSPTHLIKTRGQQVTLRCSSQSGHNTVSWYQQALGQGPQFIFQYYREEENGRGNFPPRFSGLQFPNYSSELNVNALELDDSALYLCASSLGTGVYSPLHFGNGTRLTVT.

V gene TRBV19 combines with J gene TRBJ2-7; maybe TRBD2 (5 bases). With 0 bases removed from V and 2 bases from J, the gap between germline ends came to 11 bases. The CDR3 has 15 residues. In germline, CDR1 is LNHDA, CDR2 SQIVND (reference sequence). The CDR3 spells CASSIEALAPYEQYF. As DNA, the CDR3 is TGTGCCAGTAGTATAGAGGCTCTAGCCCCCTACGAGCAGTACTTC.

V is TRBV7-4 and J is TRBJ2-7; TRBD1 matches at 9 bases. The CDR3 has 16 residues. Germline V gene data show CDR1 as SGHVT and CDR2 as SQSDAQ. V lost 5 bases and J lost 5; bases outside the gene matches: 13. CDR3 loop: CASSPGTGYPKNEQYF. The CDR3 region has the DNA TGTGCCAGCAGCCCTGGGACAGGGTATCCAAAAAACGAGCAGTACTTC.

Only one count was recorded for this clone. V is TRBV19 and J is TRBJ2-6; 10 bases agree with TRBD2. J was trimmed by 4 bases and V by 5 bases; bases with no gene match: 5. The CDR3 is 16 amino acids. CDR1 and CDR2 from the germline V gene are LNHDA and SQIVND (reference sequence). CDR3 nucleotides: TGTGCCAGTAGTGCTAGCGGGGGAACGGGGGCCAACGTCCTGACTTTC. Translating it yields CASSASGGTGANVLTF.

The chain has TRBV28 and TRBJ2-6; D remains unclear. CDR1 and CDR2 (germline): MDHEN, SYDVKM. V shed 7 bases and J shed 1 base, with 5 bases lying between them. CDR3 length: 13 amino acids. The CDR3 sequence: CASTLSGANVLTF. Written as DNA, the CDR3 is TGTGCCAGCACCTTATCTGGGGCCAACGTCCTGACTTTC. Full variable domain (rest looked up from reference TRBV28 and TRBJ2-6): DVKVTQSSRYLVKRTGEKVFLECVQDMDHENMFWYRQDPGLGLRLIYFSYDVKMKEKGDIPEGYSVSREKKERFSLILESASTNQTSMYLCASTLSGANVLTFGAGSRLTVL.

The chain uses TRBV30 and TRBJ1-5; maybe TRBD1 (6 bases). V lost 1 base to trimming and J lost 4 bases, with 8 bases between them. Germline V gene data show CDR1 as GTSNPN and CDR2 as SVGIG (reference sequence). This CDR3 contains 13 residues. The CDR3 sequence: CAWSGQVNQPQHF. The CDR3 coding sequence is TGTGCCTGGAGTGGACAGGTTAATCAGCCCCAGCATTTT.

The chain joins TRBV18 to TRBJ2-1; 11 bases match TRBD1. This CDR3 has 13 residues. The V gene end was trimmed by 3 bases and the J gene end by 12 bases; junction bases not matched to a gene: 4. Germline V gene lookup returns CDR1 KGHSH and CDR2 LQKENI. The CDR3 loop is CASSPDRGRWQFF. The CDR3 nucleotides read TGTGCCAGCTCACCGGACAGGGGGCGGTGGCAGTTCTTC.

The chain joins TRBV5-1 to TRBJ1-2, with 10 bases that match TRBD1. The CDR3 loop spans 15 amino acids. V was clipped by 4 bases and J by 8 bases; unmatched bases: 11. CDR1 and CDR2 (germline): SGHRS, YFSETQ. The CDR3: CASSIPGQGRVGYTF. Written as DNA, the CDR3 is TGCGCCAGCAGCATTCCGGGACAGGGGAGAGTGGGCTACACCTTC.

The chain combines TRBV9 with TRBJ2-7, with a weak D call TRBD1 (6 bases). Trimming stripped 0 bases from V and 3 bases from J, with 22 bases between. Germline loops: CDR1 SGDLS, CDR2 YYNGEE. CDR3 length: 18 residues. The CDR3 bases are TGTGCCAGCAGCGTAGGACTGGGTACAGGGAACCTTTACTACGAGCAGTACTTC. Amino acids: CASSVGLGTGNLYYEQYF.

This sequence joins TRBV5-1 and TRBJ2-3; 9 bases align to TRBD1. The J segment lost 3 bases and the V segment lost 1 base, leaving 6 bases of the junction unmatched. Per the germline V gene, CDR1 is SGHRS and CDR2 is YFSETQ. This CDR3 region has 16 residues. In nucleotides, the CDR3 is TGCGCCAGCAGCTTGCCCACCGGGACAGGGACAGATACGCAGTATTTT. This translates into CASSLPTGTGTDTQYF.